A selection of T cell receptor beta chains follows, all from one sample in a study of blood T cells in healthy people across ages. One entry per CDR3 protein results from TCRdb running MiXCR on the 5' RACE reads. The table includes about 570,000 distinct CDR3 sequences, 27% detected once. The material sequenced was blood. The receptors derive from a woman in her seventies in good health. CDR3s include the opening cysteine and the closing phenylalanine or tryptophan. The D gene is left open where the match is weak. Not all rows give a size; the values are once, few, many and, for expanded clones, a class.

cdr3_length	clone_size	v_call	j_call	d_call	cdr3_aa	cdr3_nt
16	few	TRBV20-1	TRBJ1-1	-	CSARDRDGGGATEAFF	TGCAGTGCTAGAGATCGCGATGGGGGGGGAGCCACTGAAGCTTTCTTT
16	few	TRBV2	TRBJ2-7	TRBD2	CASSGSSSGGLVQQYF	TGTGCCAGCAGTGGGAGTTCTAGCGGGGGCCTAGTCCAGCAGTACTTC
14	many	TRBV6-5	TRBJ1-5	TRBD1	CASSSDRGGQPQHF	TGTGCCAGCAGTTCGGACAGGGGAGGTCAGCCCCAGCATTTT
11	few	TRBV10-3	TRBJ1-2	-	CAIRNNYGYTF	TGTGCCATCAGAAATAACTATGGCTACACCTTC
15	few	TRBV4-3	TRBJ2-3	TRBD1	CASSQTGANTDTQYF	TGCGCCAGCAGCCAAACAGGGGCCAACACAGATACGCAGTATTTT
11	-	TRBV29-1	TRBJ2-5	-	CSVLVMETQYF	TGCAGCGTTTTAGTAATGGAGACCCAGTACTTC
12	-	TRBV29-1	TRBJ2-1	-	CSADLGTHEQFF	TGCAGCGCGGACCTAGGCACGCATGAGCAGTTCTTC
15	-	TRBV11-2	TRBJ2-2	-	CASTKGLANTGELFF	TGTGCCAGCACCAAGGGTCTAGCGAACACCGGGGAGCTGTTTTTT
18	few	TRBV12-5	TRBJ2-1	TRBD2	CASGLVLTSGSSYNEQFF	TGTGCTAGTGGTTTGGTACTAACTAGCGGGAGCTCCTACAATGAGCAGTTCTTC
14	few	TRBV20-1	TRBJ2-5	-	CSAQTDQGRETQYF	TGCAGTGCTCAAACCGACCAAGGTAGAGAGACCCAGTACTTC
12	few	TRBV7-9	TRBJ1-3	-	CASSSLGNTIYF	TGTGCCAGCAGCTCCCTTGGAAACACCATATATTTT
16	few	TRBV18	TRBJ1-3	TRBD1	CASSPGTGGTGNTIYF	TGTGCCAGCTCACCAGGAACAGGGGGAACTGGAAACACCATATATTTT
13	few	TRBV27	TRBJ2-7	-	CASSNRPSYEQYF	TGTGCCAGCAGTAACAGGCCCTCCTACGAGCAGTACTTC
13	few	TRBV29-1	TRBJ1-5	-	CSFFVYSNQPQHF	TGCAGCTTCTTCGTATATAGCAATCAACCCCAGCATTTT
12	-	TRBV20-1	TRBJ1-1	-	CSARPREDEAFF	TGCAGTGCTAGACCTCGGGAAGATGAAGCTTTCTTT
15	-	TRBV3-1	TRBJ1-2	-	CASSQDLTRVYGYTF	TGTGCCAGCAGCCAAGATCTTACCAGGGTCTATGGCTACACCTTC
14	-	TRBV6-6	TRBJ2-7	TRBD1	CASSNPAGGYEQYF	TGTGCCAGCAGTAACCCGGCAGGGGGATACGAGCAGTACTTC
17	few	TRBV18	TRBJ1-2	-	CASSPVRGLMANYGYTF	TGTGCCAGCTCACCGGTTAGGGGATTAATGGCTAACTATGGCTACACCTTC
12	-	TRBV20-1	TRBJ2-7	TRBD1	CSAVKDRGEQYF	TGCAGTGCTGTTAAGGACAGGGGCGAGCAGTACTTC
14	-	TRBV12-3/TRBV12-4	TRBJ2-6	-	CASSLFSGANVLTF	TGTGCCAGCAGTTTATTCTCTGGGGCCAACGTCCTGACTTTC
11	-	TRBV7-9	TRBJ1-1	-	CASSRDFEAFF	TGTGCCAGCAGTCGGGATTTTGAAGCTTTCTTT
16	-	TRBV6-2/TRBV6-3	TRBJ2-5	TRBD2	CASSYLPLLAEETQYF	TGTGCCAGCAGTTACTTACCCCTCCTAGCGGAAGAGACCCAGTACTTC
16	few	TRBV5-1	TRBJ2-2	-	CASSLVVQSGTGELFF	TGCGCCAGCAGCTTGGTTGTACAATCGGGAACCGGGGAGCTGTTTTTT
14	-	TRBV12-3/TRBV12-4	TRBJ2-4	-	CASSPSGAKNIQYF	TGTGCCAGCAGCCCCAGTGGTGCCAAAAACATTCAGTACTTC
17	few	TRBV18	TRBJ2-7	TRBD2	CASSPLSLAGRSYEQYF	TGTGCCAGCTCACCACTAAGCCTAGCGGGCCGCTCCTACGAGCAGTACTTC
16	-	TRBV7-7	TRBJ2-1	TRBD2	CASSLTRGGGSNEQFF	TGTGCTAGCAGCTTGACCCGCGGGGGGGGATCCAATGAGCAGTTCTTC
14	few	TRBV5-1	TRBJ2-1	-	CASSSRGEYNEQFF	TGCGCCAGCAGCTCCAGGGGGGAATACAATGAGCAGTTCTTC
14	once	TRBV7-8	TRBJ1-1	TRBD1	CASSAVPGQGLAFF	TGTGCCAGCAGCGCAGTCCCGGGACAGGGACTGGCTTTCTTT
14	-	TRBV7-2	TRBJ2-7	-	CASASTGSSYEQYF	TGTGCCAGCGCCAGCACAGGTTCATCCTACGAGCAGTACTTC
15	-	TRBV7-8	TRBJ2-5	-	CASSLERLDQETQYF	TGTGCCAGCAGCTTAGAACGTCTAGATCAAGAGACCCAGTACTTC